The clone carrying this T cell receptor (beta chain) was observed a few times. In TCRdb, the 5' RACE reads were re-called with MiXCR into one record per CDR3 protein. Of hundreds of thousands of distinct CDR3 sequences listed, 13% are singletons. The sample comes from a study of T cells after yellow fever vaccination. V lost 0 bases and J lost 1, with 7 bases in between. Germline V CDR1 and CDR2: SGDLS, YYNGEE. The CDR3 spans 14 residues. The sequence derives from a man aged 30-40 years who received the YFV17D yellow fever vaccine. Sample: PBMCs, taken on the day of the yellow fever booster vaccination. The rearrangement uses TRBV9 and TRBJ1-1; D gene unclear. The CDR3 is CASSVDARNTEAFF. CDR3 nucleotide sequence: TGTGCCAGCAGCGTAGATGCACGGAACACTGAAGCTTTCTTT. Filled out from reference TRBV9 and TRBJ1-1, the complete variable domain reads DSGVTQTPKHLITATGQRVTLRCSPRSGDLSVYWYQQSLDQGLQFLIQYYNGEERAKGNILERFSAQQFPDLHSELNLSSLELGDSALYFCASSVDARNTEAFFGQGTRLTVV.